These T cell receptor beta chains were read from a single sample in a study of liver allograft versus peripheral blood T cells. TCRdb fed the reads into MiXCR, producing one record per CDR3 protein. The sample consists of around 12,000 distinct CDR3 sequences, 25% to 35% of them appearing once. The receptors come from a human patient who had a liver transplant. Some of the T cells might come from the graft donor. Each CDR3 is given without its conserved first and last residue. Fields, in order: CDR3 protein, V gene, D gene, J gene, clone size. D genes are given only for firm matches. Expanded clones are given a class, and other clones once, few, many or no size at all.

ASSPVAGGSEAF,TRBV6-1,-,TRBJ1-1,once
ASSPQGGPDTQY,TRBV7-9,-,TRBJ2-3,few
ASSLSAGSHQPQH,TRBV11-1,-,TRBJ1-5,few
ASSPRGIPLYNSPLH,TRBV18,-,TRBJ1-6,-
SARGGGTDTQY,TRBV20-1,TRBD2,TRBJ2-3,-
ASSYLAGLKRNEQF,TRBV6-6,TRBD2,TRBJ2-1,-
ASSIRGLATGELF,TRBV19,TRBD2,TRBJ2-2,medium-sized
ASSQGSTSGSTGELF,TRBV6-5,TRBD2,TRBJ2-2,medium-sized
ASSYGDDATQY,TRBV6-1,-,TRBJ2-3,medium-sized
ASSEWAGGADTQY,TRBV6-1,TRBD1,TRBJ2-3,few
ASSLAYREWVNEQF,TRBV5-1,-,TRBJ2-1,many
ASSPGIQETQY,TRBV18,-,TRBJ2-5,medium-sized
SASSPSGWVGEQF,TRBV20-1,TRBD2,TRBJ2-1,-
ASSLQGNYGYT,TRBV5-6,-,TRBJ1-2,many
ASSSHREANEKLF,TRBV7-2,-,TRBJ1-4,-
SARVGEAGMVYEQY,TRBV20-1,TRBD2,TRBJ2-7,few
AISVSGGVNTEAF,TRBV10-3,-,TRBJ1-1,-
SARDRGGRDTGELF,TRBV20-1,TRBD2,TRBJ2-2,-
SARGTGIYNEQF,TRBV20-1,TRBD1,TRBJ2-1,once
ARSVLGDRGAYEQY,TRBV5-3,TRBD1,TRBJ2-7,-
ASSTKQRTEQY,TRBV18,-,TRBJ2-7,-
ASSRSGRASYEQY,TRBV7-2,TRBD2,TRBJ2-7,-
ASSYYGTGDGYT,TRBV6-5,TRBD1,TRBJ1-2,few
ASRTGQPGANVLT,TRBV6-5,-,TRBJ2-6,medium-sized
ASSIAGGNQPQH,TRBV19,-,TRBJ1-5,-
ASSPVQGPGNTIY,TRBV18,-,TRBJ1-3,medium-sized
ASSLNIGSNEKLF,TRBV5-1,-,TRBJ1-4,-
ASSLAGTGFQPQH,TRBV27,TRBD1,TRBJ1-5,-
ASSIDRSVQPQH,TRBV19,-,TRBJ1-5,few
ASSETSSQNSPLH,TRBV6-1,-,TRBJ1-6,medium-sized
ASRVAGTTDTQY,TRBV19,TRBD2,TRBJ2-3,medium-sized
SVVTTVYNEQF,TRBV29-1,-,TRBJ2-1,medium-sized
ATSRDRGTGFYGYT,TRBV15,TRBD1,TRBJ1-2,medium-sized
ASSLGQGDGYT,TRBV5-6,TRBD1,TRBJ1-2,medium-sized
ASSLDGGGGNTEAF,TRBV5-1,-,TRBJ1-1,-
ASSLDRVDSTDTQY,TRBV7-9,TRBD1,TRBJ2-3,-
ASSLGGLDLNYGYT,TRBV5-1,-,TRBJ1-2,-
SVRTGGADTQY,TRBV29-1,TRBD1,TRBJ2-3,-
ASSIWGTDYGYT,TRBV19,-,TRBJ1-2,many
ASSVGSGRETQY,TRBV9,-,TRBJ2-5,-
ASSLETGGVVGGYT,TRBV5-6,TRBD1,TRBJ1-2,few
ATSDSDRRETQY,TRBV24-1,-,TRBJ2-5,few
ASSTGGPYEQY,TRBV18,TRBD1,TRBJ2-7,many
ASSLAPQGNYGYT,TRBV5-5,-,TRBJ1-2,few
AISGGRNQETQY,TRBV10-3,-,TRBJ2-5,medium-sized
ASSELRTGEESSNQPQH,TRBV6-1,TRBD1,TRBJ1-5,few
ASSRDRGPEKLF,TRBV28,TRBD1,TRBJ1-4,-
SVVRLAGDQETQY,TRBV29-1,TRBD2,TRBJ2-5,medium-sized